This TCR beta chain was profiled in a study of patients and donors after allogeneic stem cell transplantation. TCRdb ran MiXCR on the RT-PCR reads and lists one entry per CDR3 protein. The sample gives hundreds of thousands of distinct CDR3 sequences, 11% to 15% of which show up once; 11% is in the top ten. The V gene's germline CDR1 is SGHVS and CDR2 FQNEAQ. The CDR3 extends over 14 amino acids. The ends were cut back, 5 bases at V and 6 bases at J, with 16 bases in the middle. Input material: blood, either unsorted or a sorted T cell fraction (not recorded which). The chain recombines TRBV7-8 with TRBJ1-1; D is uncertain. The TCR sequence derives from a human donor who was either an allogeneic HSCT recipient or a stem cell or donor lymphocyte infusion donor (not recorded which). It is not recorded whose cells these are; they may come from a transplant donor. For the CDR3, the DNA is TGTGCCAGCAGCCATGGATTGTCGGCAGCTGAAGCTTTCTTT. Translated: CASSHGLSAAEAFF.